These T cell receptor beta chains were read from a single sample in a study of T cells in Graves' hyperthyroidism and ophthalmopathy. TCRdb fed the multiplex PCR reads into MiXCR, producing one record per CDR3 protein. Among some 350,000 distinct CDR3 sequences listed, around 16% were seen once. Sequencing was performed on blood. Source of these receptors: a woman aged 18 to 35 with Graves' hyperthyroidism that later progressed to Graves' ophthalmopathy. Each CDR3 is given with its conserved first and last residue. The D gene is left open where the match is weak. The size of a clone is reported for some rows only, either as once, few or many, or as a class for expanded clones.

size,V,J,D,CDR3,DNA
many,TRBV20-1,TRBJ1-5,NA,CSAREGGAGAKPQHF,TGCAGTGCTAGAGAGGGAGGGGCCGGGGCGAAGCCCCAGCATTTT
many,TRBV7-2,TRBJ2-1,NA,CASSLGGKYNEQFF,TGTGCCAGCAGCTTAGGGGGGAAGTACAATGAGCAGTTCTTC
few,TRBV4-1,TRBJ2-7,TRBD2,CASSQGPHREGSYEQYF,TGCGCCAGCAGCCAAGGTCCTCATCGGGAGGGGTCCTACGAGCAGTACTTC
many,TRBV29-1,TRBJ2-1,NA,CSVKGGSRAEQFF,TGCAGCGTTAAAGGTGGGAGTAGGGCTGAGCAGTTCTTC
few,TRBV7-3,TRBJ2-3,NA,CASSLLGSSTDTQYF,TGTGCCAGCAGCTTACTCGGCAGTAGCACAGATACGCAGTATTTT
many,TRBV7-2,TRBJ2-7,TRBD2,CASRLAGGSENEQYF,TGTGCCAGCAGACTAGCGGGAGGGTCAGAAAACGAGCAGTACTTC
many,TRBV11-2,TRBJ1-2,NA,CASSLSQGDYGYTF,TGTGCCAGCAGCCTTTCGCAGGGCGACTATGGCTACACCTTC
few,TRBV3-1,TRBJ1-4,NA,CASSQAQTVGGKLFF,TGTGCCAGCAGCCAGGCCCAGACGGTTGGTGGAAAACTGTTTTTT
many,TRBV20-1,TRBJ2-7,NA,CSASGVSPQSSYEQYF,TGCAGTGCTAGTGGGGTTAGCCCCCAGAGCTCCTACGAGCAGTACTTC
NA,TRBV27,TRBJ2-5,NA,CACSDGVVQYF,TGTGCCTGCAGCGACGGGGTCGTCCAGTACTTC
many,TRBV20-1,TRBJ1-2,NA,CSAQQGAPYGYTF,TGCAGTGCCCAGCAGGGAGCTCCCTATGGCTACACCTTC
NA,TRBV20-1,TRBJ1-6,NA,CSARDLGPGEGSPLHF,TGCAGTGCTAGAGATCTCGGACCAGGCGAGGGGTCACCCCTCCACTTT
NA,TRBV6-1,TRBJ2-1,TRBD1,CASSTTRTGSFNEQFF,TGTGCCAGCAGCACTACGCGGACAGGGAGTTTCAATGAGCAGTTCTTC
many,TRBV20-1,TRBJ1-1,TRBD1,CSARDGGQGDTEAFF,TGCAGTGCTAGAGATGGTGGACAGGGCGACACTGAAGCTTTCTTT